What follows are 26 T cell receptor beta chains derived from one specimen sequenced in a study of blood T cell repertoires in COVID-19. Method: immunoSEQ multiplex PCR; TCRdb's copy keeps in-frame clones and lacks some. Counted here are roughly 430,000 clones, approximately 91% occurring once; the ten biggest clones make up 2% to 2.5%. The sample was PBMCs or T cells enriched from blood (not recorded which). The receptors were gathered from a woman aged 40 to 50 with acute COVID-19.

In this sample, this clone turned up once. The chain has TRBV12-3 or TRBV12-4 and TRBJ1-2, with D unclear. Trimming took 5 bases from V and 7 from J, leaving 11 bases between them. The CDR3 consists of 12 residues. The CDR3 DNA is TGTGCCAGCAGTCTCGGGGAGCGTGGCTACACCTTC. Its protein is CASSLGERGYTF.

V usage is TRBV4-1 and J usage is TRBJ2-1; TRBD2 agrees at 8 bases. From germline, CDR1 is MGHRA and CDR2 YSYEKL. The CDR3 covers 15 residues. J lost 4 bases, V lost 4 bases, and 6 bases had no gene match. CDR3 protein: CASSPFAGGYNEQFF. As DNA, the CDR3 is TGCGCCAGCAGCCCCTTCGCGGGGGGATACAATGAGCAGTTCTTC.

This chain joins TRBV2 and TRBJ2-2, with 7 bases lining up with TRBD1. The CDR3 covers 15 residues. Trimming removed 5 bases from V and 5 bases from J; junction bases left unmatched: 8. Germline values: CDR1 SNHLY, CDR2 FYNNEI. The CDR3 is CASSLDRVLTGELFF. CDR3 sequence (DNA): TGTGCCAGCAGTCTTGACAGGGTCTTGACCGGGGAGCTGTTTTTT.

V gene TRBV4-1 combines with J gene TRBJ1-3, with a tentative D call TRBD1 (5 bases). CDR1 is MGHRA, CDR2 YSYEKL, per germline. V lost 1 base and J lost 0, with 7 bases in between. The CDR3 loop spans 15 amino acids. The CDR3: CASSQGQGSGNTIYF. The CDR3 nucleotides are TGCGCCAGCAGCCAAGGCCAGGGCTCTGGAAACACCATATATTTT.

The rearrangement uses TRBV9 and TRBJ1-1; the match to TRBD1 covers 10 bases. The ends lost 3 bases at V and 3 bases at J; junction bases unmatched: 5. Germline CDR1 is SGDLS and CDR2 is YYNGEE. The length of the CDR3 is 15 residues. This chain's CDR3 is CASSALDRGDTEAFF. CDR3 sequence (DNA): TGTGCCAGCAGCGCGTTGGACAGGGGGGACACTGAAGCTTTCTTT.

V and J are TRBV5-4 and TRBJ2-3; 13 nucleotides agree with TRBD2. Germline V gene lookup returns CDR1 SGHNT and CDR2 YYREEE (reference sequence). CDR3 length: 18 residues. V lost 4 bases and J lost 6; bases outside the gene matches: 14. CDR3 sequence (DNA): TGTGCCAGCAGCCGCGGGCGACTAGCGGGGGGCCTGATGGATACGCAGTATTTT. Protein: CASSRGRLAGGLMDTQYF.

The chain couples TRBV9 to TRBJ2-1; TRBD2 matches at 9 bases. Germline lookup yields CDR1 SGDLS and CDR2 YYNGEE. V lost 0 bases to trimming and J lost 0 bases; unmatched junction nucleotides: 10. There are 19 residues in the CDR3. CDR3 loop: CASSVVSSGGPFSYNEQFF. As DNA, the CDR3 is TGTGCCAGCAGCGTAGTATCCAGCGGGGGGCCATTCTCCTACAATGAGCAGTTCTTC.

This rearrangement joins TRBV2 to TRBJ1-1; D possibly corresponds to TRBD1 (5 bases). V lost 11 bases to trimming and J lost 3 bases, with 13 bases between them. CDR1 and CDR2 from the germline V gene are SNHLY and FYNNEI. The CDR3 consists of 12 residues. The DNA for the CDR3 is TGTGCCGACGGGGGATCCCACACTGAAGCTTTCTTT. This gives the protein CADGGSHTEAFF. Looking up the rest from reference TRBV2 and TRBJ1-1 gives the full variable domain: EPEVTQTPSHQVTQMGQEVILRCVPISNHLYFYWYRQILGQKVEFLVSFYNNEISEKSEIFDDQFSVERPDGSNFTLKIRSTKLEDSAMYFCADGGSHTEAFFGQGTRLTVV.

The rearrangement joins TRBV5-1 to TRBJ2-3; 8 bases are a match to TRBD2. CDR1 and CDR2 (germline): SGHRS, YFSETQ. The V gene end was trimmed by 4 bases and the J gene end by 2 bases; junction bases not matched to a gene: 6. The CDR3 contains 15 residues. The CDR3 bases are TGCGCCAGCAGCGAAGAGCGGGGGAACACAGATACGCAGTATTTT. Encoded protein: CASSEERGNTDTQYF.

The chain is built from TRBV2 and TRBJ1-2; TRBD1 matches 7 bases. This CDR3 is 19 amino acids long. Germline V gene sequence: CDR1 SNHLY, CDR2 FYNNEI. V dropped 3 bases and J dropped 4; count of bases not matched to a gene: 20. CDR3 nucleotides: TGTGCCAGCAGTGATAACGCCCGGGCAGGGGGTACTACCATCTATGGCTACACCTTC. It yields the protein CASSDNARAGGTTIYGYTF.

In nucleotides, the CDR3 is TGTGCCAGTAGACGACAGGGCTATGGCGCAGATACGCAGTATTTT. Translating it yields CASRRQGYGADTQYF. The chain recombines TRBV19 with TRBJ2-3; 7 positions match TRBD1. Trimming took 6 bases from V and 4 from J; bases not matched to a gene: 10. There are 15 residues in the CDR3. The germline CDR1 and CDR2 sequences are LNHDA and SQIVND (reference sequence).

This chain uses TRBV2 with TRBJ2-2, with 7 bases lining up with TRBD1. V lost 7 bases, J lost 3 bases, and 5 bases stayed unmatched. This CDR3 region has 14 residues. CDR1 SNHLY and CDR2 FYNNEI come from the germline V gene. The CDR3 is CASKGQSYTGELFF. CDR3 coding DNA: TGTGCCAGCAAGGGACAGTCATACACCGGGGAGCTGTTTTTT.

This chain uses TRBV19 with TRBJ1-5; no clear D. Germline CDR1 is LNHDA and CDR2 is SQIVND (reference sequence). Trimming removed 5 bases from V and 0 bases from J, with 8 bases in between. The CDR3 is 14 amino acids. The CDR3: CASSLQYSNQPQHF. DNA of the CDR3: TGTGCCAGTAGTTTGCAGTATAGCAATCAGCCCCAGCATTTT.

The chain has TRBV6-5 and TRBJ2-7; 7 nucleotides agree with TRBD1. Trimming cost V 6 bases and J 5 bases; bases outside gene matches: 7. CDR3 size: 13 residues. Germline CDR1 MNHEY, CDR2 SVGAGI. The chain's CDR3 is CASRDDRDHEQYF. The CDR3 DNA follows: TGTGCCAGCAGAGACGACAGGGACCACGAGCAGTACTTC.

The V and J genes are TRBV10-3 and TRBJ1-1; D uncertain. Per germline, CDR1 ENHRY and CDR2 SYGVKD. Trimming left V 0 bases short and J 5 bases short, with 7 bases between. The CDR3 is 13 amino acids. The CDR3 reads CAISESGVTEAFF. CDR3 DNA: TGTGCCATCAGTGAGTCCGGGGTAACTGAAGCTTTCTTT.

The rearrangement joins TRBV10-2 to TRBJ1-1; a possible D gene is TRBD1 (5 bases). The germline CDR1 and CDR2 sequences are WSHSY and SAAADI. With 0 bases removed from V and 5 bases from J, the gap between germline ends came to 7 bases. CDR3 length: 13 amino acids. The CDR3, as DNA: TGCGCCAGCAGTGAGTCTGGGGGGACTGAAGCTTTCTTT. Protein: CASSESGGTEAFF.

The chain links TRBV7-8 to TRBJ1-1, with TRBD1 matching over 9 bases. The CDR3 is 16 amino acids. In germline, CDR1 is SGHVS, CDR2 FQNEAQ. With V trimmed by 1 base and J by 5 bases, 8 bases remained unmatched. The CDR3 here is CASSLGDRDRATEAFF. The CDR3 coding sequence is TGTGCCAGCAGCTTAGGGGACCGGGACAGGGCTACTGAAGCTTTCTTT. Full variable domain (missing parts from reference TRBV7-8 and TRBJ1-1): GAGVSQSPRYKVAKRGQDVALRCDPISGHVSLFWYQQALGQGPEFLTYFQNEAQLDKSGLPSDRFFAERPEGSVSTLKIQRTQQEDSAVYLCASSLGDRDRATEAFFGQGTRLTVV.

This clone was counted a single time. The chain links TRBV18 to TRBJ2-3; maybe TRBD2 (6 bases). The V end lost 0 bases, the J end lost 1 base, and 11 bases lay between the germline ends. This CDR3 spans 16 amino acids. CDR1 is KGHSH, CDR2 LQKENI, per germline. The CDR3: CASSPPLGLGTDTQYF. The CDR3 coding sequence is TGTGCCAGCTCACCACCGCTGGGACTCGGCACAGATACGCAGTATTTT.

The genes are TRBV3-1 (or the pseudogene TRBV3-2) and TRBJ2-1; the D gene is possibly TRBD1 (5 bases). The CDR3 runs 14 residues. Germline V gene sequence: CDR1 LGHDT, CDR2 YNNKEL (reference sequence). The V end was cut by 1 base, the J end by 10 bases, with 14 bases between. Here the CDR3 reads CASSQVEGVGEQFF. As DNA, the CDR3 is TGTGCCAGCAGCCAAGTTGAAGGGGTAGGGGAGCAGTTCTTC.

This clone is a singleton in its sample. The chain uses TRBV7-9 and TRBJ1-1, with TRBD1 as a possible D gene (6 bases). This CDR3 is built from 18 residues. V was cut by 2 bases and J by 2 bases, with 21 bases left in between. Germline V gene data show CDR1 as SEHNR and CDR2 as FQNEAQ (reference sequence). The CDR3 DNA reads as TGTGCCAGCAGCTTAAAGGGTAGGGGGACACCCCATAACACTGAAGCTTTCTTT. It codes for CASSLKGRGTPHNTEAFF.

The rearrangement joins TRBV19 to TRBJ1-2, with D perhaps matching TRBD1 (5 bases). From germline, CDR1 is LNHDA and CDR2 SQIVND (reference sequence). Trimming left V 3 bases short and J 3 bases short, with 23 bases between. The CDR3 length is 18 residues. The CDR3: CASSIVRGLIPNDYGYTF. Here the CDR3 DNA reads TGTGCCAGTAGTATCGTTAGGGGACTGATTCCGAACGACTATGGCTACACCTTC.

This sequence joins TRBV29-1 and TRBJ1-1; TRBD1 is a possible D gene (6 bases). V was shortened by 4 bases and J by 3 bases, with 21 bases between the two germline ends. CDR3 length equals 16 residues. From germline, CDR1 is SQVTM and CDR2 ANQGSEA. In DNA form, the CDR3 reads TGCAGCGTTGCAGTATTTCAATCGACAGGTGACACTGAAGCTTTCTTT. Amino acid sequence: CSVAVFQSTGDTEAFF.

This clone has only one observation. Other nucleotide sequences from this sample produce the same CDR3. This sequence joins TRBV7-9 and TRBJ2-7, with D hard to call. This CDR3 contains 12 residues. The V gene's germline CDR1 is SEHNR and CDR2 FQNEAQ (reference sequence). V lost 2 bases to trimming and J lost 1 base, with 3 bases between them. CDR3 amino acids: CASSLSSYEQYF. The CDR3 bases are TGTGCCAGCAGCTTATCTTCCTACGAGCAGTACTTC.

The chain links TRBV29-1 to TRBJ2-3; D call uncertain. CDR1 is SQVTM and CDR2 is ANQGSEA in the germline V gene. The length of the CDR3 is 14 residues. Trimming removed 4 bases at V and 6 bases at J, with 17 bases between. CDR3 nucleotide sequence: TGCAGCGTTGTCGGAGCGTTCCCCCGGGATACGCAGTATTTT. Protein product: CSVVGAFPRDTQYF.

The CDR3 DNA follows: TGTGCCAGCTCACTCGACAGTAACGGAAACACCATATATTTT. As protein: CASSLDSNGNTIYF. This sequence joins TRBV18 and TRBJ1-3, with D perhaps matching TRBD1 (5 bases). The germline CDR1 and CDR2 sequences are KGHSH and LQKENI. The V gene lost 4 bases and the J gene lost 4 bases, with 11 bases spanning the gap. CDR3 length equals 14 residues.

This clone has only one observation. The J gene is TRBJ1-1, the V gene TRBV30; TRBD1 agrees at 8 bases. V was pared by 4 bases and J by 5 bases, with 12 bases of the junction left unmatched. Germline V gene sequence: CDR1 GTSNPN, CDR2 SVGIG (reference sequence). This CDR3 spans 15 amino acids. The CDR3 region has the DNA TGTGCCTGGACTGGGGCAGGGGGCGCATGGACTGAAGCTTTCTTT. Translated, it gives CAWTGAGGAWTEAFF.